This T cell receptor (beta chain) was identified during a study of monozygotic twins with inflammatory bowel disease. This CDR3 is built from 11 residues. Germline V gene data show CDR1 as MNHEY and CDR2 as SVGEGT. TCRdb re-called the 5' RACE reads and gives one entry per CDR3 protein, without DNA. Its clone listing holds under 350,000 distinct CDR3 sequences. The source is a human donor with ulcerative colitis or Crohn's disease, or a healthy co-twin of an affected twin (not recorded which). The specimen sequenced was blood. The J gene is TRBJ2-7, the V gene TRBV6-2 or TRBV6-3. CDR3 region: CASSYSWEQYF.